A selection of T cell receptor beta chains follows, all from one sample in a study of tumor-infiltrating lymphocytes in oesophageal squamous cell carcinoma. In TCRdb, the PCR reads were re-called with MiXCR into one record per CDR3 protein. Of fewer than 25,000 distinct CDR3 sequences listed, roughly 40% were seen once; the top ten hold less than 45%. Material for sequencing was esophageal tumor tissue. The origin of the receptors is a male donor with esophageal squamous cell carcinoma. CDR3s include the opening cysteine and the closing phenylalanine or tryptophan. A D gene is named only where the DNA matches it firmly. Not all rows give a size; the values are once, few, many and, for expanded clones, a class.

d_gene,v_gene,j_gene,abundance,CDR3aa,CDR3nt
NA,TRBV24-1,TRBJ2-5,many,CATSDFGGAQYF,TGTGCCACCAGTGATTTCGGCGGTGCCCAGTACTTC
TRBD2,TRBV10-3,TRBJ2-7,many,CAISDYTSGRSYNEQYF,TGTGCCATCAGTGACTACACTAGCGGGAGGTCCTACAATGAGCAGTACTTC
TRBD2,TRBV7-6,TRBJ2-5,few,CASSLARGGETQYF,TGTGCCAGCAGCTTAGCGCGGGGGGGAGAGACCCAGTACTTC
NA,TRBV12-3/TRBV12-4,TRBJ2-1,NA,CASSLAQGLHNEQFF,TGTGCCAGCAGTTTAGCACAGGGCTTACACAATGAGCAGTTCTTC
NA,TRBV11-2,TRBJ2-5,NA,CASSSGLRQETQYF,TGTGCCAGCAGCTCAGGACTAAGGCAAGAGACCCAGTACTTC
NA,TRBV12-3/TRBV12-4,TRBJ1-5,many,CASSMDDQPQHF,TGTGCCAGTTCCATGGACGACCAGCCCCAGCATTTT
NA,TRBV12-3/TRBV12-4,TRBJ2-3,few,CASSTRRGAGTDTQYF,TGTGCCAGCAGCACCAGACGGGGGGCGGGCACAGATACGCAGTATTTT
TRBD1,TRBV12-3/TRBV12-4,TRBJ2-1,NA,CASSFDRGSYNEQFF,TGTGCCAGCAGTTTCGACAGGGGCTCCTACAATGAGCAGTTCTTC
TRBD1,TRBV4-1,TRBJ2-1,few,CASSRPRDRDYNEQFF,TGCGCCAGCAGCCGCCCCCGGGACAGGGACTACAATGAGCAGTTCTTC
NA,TRBV7-2,TRBJ2-5,NA,CASSSGGAGELYF,TGTGCCAGCAGCTCTGGCGGCGCCGGGGAGCTGTACTTC
NA,TRBV18,TRBJ1-1,once,CASSPPSRGENTEAFF,TGTGCCAGCTCACCACCGAGTCGTGGGGAAAACACTGAAGCTTTCTTT
NA,TRBV12-3/TRBV12-4,TRBJ2-5,NA,CASNGGVLETQYF,TGTGCCAGCAACGGAGGGGTCTTAGAGACCCAGTACTTC
NA,TRBV28,TRBJ2-5,many,CASWGGGGETQYF,TGTGCCAGCTGGGGGGGCGGGGGAGAGACCCAGTACTTC
NA,TRBV7-8,TRBJ2-7,medium-sized,CASSLGLAGGFYEQYF,TGTGCCAGCAGCTTGGGTTTGGCGGGTGGATTCTACGAGCAGTACTTC
NA,TRBV7-2,TRBJ2-5,few,CASSLARAQETQYF,TGTGCCAGCAGCTTAGCCCGGGCCCAAGAGACCCAGTACTTC
TRBD2,TRBV6-6,TRBJ2-1,NA,CASGTSGPYNEQFF,TGTGCCAGTGGGACTAGCGGACCCTACAATGAGCAGTTCTTC
NA,TRBV7-2,TRBJ2-4,medium-sized,CASSLAGTGGDIQYF,TGTGCCAGCAGCTTAGCGGGGACTGGGGGTGACATTCAGTACTTC
NA,TRBV5-6,TRBJ1-3,NA,CASSLGQGGNTIYF,TGTGCCAGCAGCTTGGGTCAGGGTGGAAACACCATATATTTT
NA,TRBV9,TRBJ2-1,many,CASSVESPGDEQFF,TGTGCCAGCAGCGTAGAGAGTCCTGGGGATGAGCAGTTCTTC
TRBD2,TRBV12-3/TRBV12-4,TRBJ2-5,few,CASSLGRGGLETQYF,TGTGCCAGCAGTTTGGGGCGGGGGGGTTTAGAGACCCAGTACTTC
TRBD2,TRBV7-3,TRBJ2-1,large,CASSLRPSGGVGNEQFF,TGTGCCAGCAGCTTAAGGCCTAGCGGGGGGGTGGGCAATGAGCAGTTCTTC
TRBD2,TRBV18,TRBJ2-3,many,CASSSTSGSGDTQYF,TGTGCCAGCTCATCCACTAGCGGGAGTGGAGATACGCAGTATTTT
TRBD1,TRBV7-3,TRBJ2-7,NA,CASSSYRGDEQYF,TGTGCCAGCAGCTCGTACAGGGGCGACGAGCAGTACTTC
NA,TRBV7-9,TRBJ2-5,NA,CASSLSWDETQYF,TGTGCCAGCAGCTTATCTTGGGATGAGACCCAGTACTTC
TRBD1,TRBV7-9,TRBJ1-1,many,CASSTGQGNTEAFF,TGTGCCAGCAGCACGGGACAGGGGAACACTGAAGCTTTCTTT
TRBD1,TRBV7-8,TRBJ2-1,many,CASSQRDSSYNEQFF,TGTGCCAGCAGCCAAAGGGACAGCTCCTACAATGAGCAGTTCTTC
NA,TRBV6-1,TRBJ1-1,NA,CASSGDSMNTEAFF,TGTGCCAGCAGTGGAGACAGCATGAACACTGAAGCTTTCTTT
TRBD2,TRBV2,TRBJ2-1,few,CASKQRELDEQFF,TGTGCCAGCAAACAGCGGGAGTTAGATGAGCAGTTCTTC
NA,TRBV7-2,TRBJ2-5,NA,CASSRPTNQETQYF,TGTGCCAGCAGCCGTCCGACAAACCAAGAGACCCAGTACTTC
NA,TRBV7-8,TRBJ1-2,medium-sized,CASSLEPGLGYGYTF,TGTGCCAGCAGCTTAGAACCAGGGCTTGGCTATGGCTACACCTTC
TRBD2,TRBV7-2,TRBJ2-1,NA,CASSFDGLWAGEPYNEQFF,TGTGCCAGCAGCTTCGACGGCCTCTGGGCGGGAGAACCCTACAATGAGCAGTTCTTC
NA,TRBV11-2,TRBJ2-1,NA,CASSLVVQTWRWDEQFF,TGTGCCAGCAGCTTAGTAGTACAGACATGGAGATGGGATGAGCAGTTCTTC
NA,TRBV7-4,TRBJ2-5,NA,CASSLAGNPRETQYF,TGTGCCAGCAGCTTAGCCGGCAACCCCAGGGAGACCCAGTACTTC
NA,TRBV7-8,TRBJ1-4,few,CASSSVSTNEKLFF,TGTGCCAGCAGCTCGGTCTCAACTAATGAAAAACTGTTTTTT
NA,TRBV7-8,TRBJ1-2,NA,CASSDSQTLLGGYTF,TGTGCCAGCAGCGACTCTCAGACCCTACTGGGTGGCTACACCTTC
TRBD2,TRBV19,TRBJ2-1,NA,CAVGLAEETQFF,TGTGCCGTGGGACTAGCGGAAGAGACCCAGTTCTTC
TRBD2,TRBV12-3/TRBV12-4,TRBJ2-1,NA,CASSPRTSGTQFF,TGTGCCAGCAGCCCTAGGACTAGCGGGACCCAGTTCTTC
TRBD1,TRBV6-6,TRBJ2-7,many,CASSYGTGGNYEQYF,TGTGCCAGCAGTTACGGGACAGGGGGCAACTACGAGCAGTACTTC
NA,TRBV19,TRBJ1-2,NA,CASGPGQRRNTF,TGTGCCAGCGGCCCGGGACAAAGACGGAACACCTTC
TRBD2,TRBV20-1,TRBJ2-5,few,CSARDPGLAGAQETQYF,TGCAGTGCTAGAGATCCGGGACTAGCGGGGGCTCAAGAGACCCAGTACTTC
NA,TRBV24-1,TRBJ2-5,many,CATSVGDMQETQYF,TGTGCCACCAGTGTAGGAGACATGCAAGAGACCCAGTACTTC
TRBD1,TRBV14,TRBJ2-7,NA,CASGQSDGTGVYEQYF,TGTGCCAGCGGCCAATCGGACGGGACAGGGGTTTACGAGCAGTACTTC